This TCR beta chain is from a study of blood T cell repertoires in COVID-19. As for the study in general: The analysed material was cDNA or gDNA that came from T cells, B-cell-depleted T cells, or PBMCs.

Original analysis: Amplification from reference gene primers served as the basis for estimated nucleated cell counts. Data came from immunoSEQ multiplex PCR; TCRdb stores just in-frame clones and leaves some out. D and trimming come from the DNA, and the V and J calls and clone size come from that table. The sample consists of about 160,000 clones, more than 85% of them appearing once. Germline V lookup: CDR1 LGHNA, CDR2 YNFKEQ. V lost 1 base and J lost 4, with 4 bases in between. The CDR3 sequence is 12 residues long. The specimen was peripheral blood. This rearrangement joins TRBV4-2 to TRBJ2-5; D gene uncertain. This sequence was found in a man aged 50-59 years with acute or convalescent COVID-19. This CDR3 is CASSQVRETQYF. DNA for the CDR3: TGTGCCAGCAGCCAAGTCCGAGAGACCCAGTACTTC.